This T cell receptor beta chain was recovered during a study of breast tumors, draining lymph nodes, adjacent tissues. The CDR3 length is 13 residues. Germline V lookup: CDR1 LGHDT, CDR2 YNNKEL (reference sequence). V was cut by 4 bases and J by 5 bases, with 9 bases left in between. The lymph nodes were axillary draining lymph nodes from breast cancer patients. TCRdb redid the calling of the multiplex PCR reads with MiXCR, one entry per CDR3 protein. Of approximately 300,000 distinct CDR3 sequences detected, 30% appear once; the ten largest clones hold roughly 1.1%. The source material was axillary lymph node tissue. The TCR originated in a female donor with breast cancer. Some clones in this sample may be carry-over from other donors' samples. This chain connects TRBV3-1 to TRBJ1-3; TRBD1 might be the D (6 bases). CDR3 sequence: CASSRTDRNTIYF. Written as DNA, the CDR3 is TGTGCCAGCAGCCGGACAGATAGAAACACCATATATTTT.